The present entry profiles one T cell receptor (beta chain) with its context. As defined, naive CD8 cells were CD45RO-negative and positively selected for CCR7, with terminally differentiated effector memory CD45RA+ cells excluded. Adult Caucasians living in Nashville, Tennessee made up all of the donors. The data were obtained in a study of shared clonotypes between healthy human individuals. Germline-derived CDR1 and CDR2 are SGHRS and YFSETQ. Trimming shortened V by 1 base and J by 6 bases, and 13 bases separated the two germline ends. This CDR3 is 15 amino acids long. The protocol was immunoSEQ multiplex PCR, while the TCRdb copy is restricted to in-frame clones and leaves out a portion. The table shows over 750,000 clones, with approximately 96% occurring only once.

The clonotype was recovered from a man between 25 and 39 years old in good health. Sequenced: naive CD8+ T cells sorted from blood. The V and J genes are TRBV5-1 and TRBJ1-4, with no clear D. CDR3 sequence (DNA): TGCGCCAGCAGCTTGATTGGCAGAGAGGATGAAAAACTGTTTTTT. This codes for CASSLIGREDEKLFF.